This T cell receptor (beta chain) comes out of a study of PD-L1 blockade in urothelial cancer. At the level of the study: Study patients had been treated with 0 to 3 previous chemotherapy regimens.

Time point: peripheral blood 6 weeks after treatment start. Locally advanced or metastatic urothelial carcinoma was diagnosed in the patients. Individual patients had between 1 and 8 samples, taken pretreatment and on-treatment. The CDR3 is 16 residues long. In germline, CDR1 is SGHVS, CDR2 FQNEAQ. With 1 base clipped from V and 4 bases from J, the junction kept 6 bases outside the gene matches. Measured with immunoSEQ multiplex PCR; TCRdb has only the in-frame clones, and not every one. Among 100,000 to 150,000 clones, roughly 82% were seen once, and the ten largest hold around 2.4%. This clonotype was obtained from a man in his forties or fifties with urothelial cancer. The J gene is TRBJ1-2, the V gene TRBV7-8; the match to TRBD1 covers 10 bases. The sequencing used PBMCs, collected around atezolizumab (anti-PD-L1) treatment. CDR3 residues: CASSLGGTGAIYGYTF. In nucleotides, the CDR3 is TGTGCCAGCAGCTTAGGCGGGACAGGGGCCATCTATGGCTACACCTTC.